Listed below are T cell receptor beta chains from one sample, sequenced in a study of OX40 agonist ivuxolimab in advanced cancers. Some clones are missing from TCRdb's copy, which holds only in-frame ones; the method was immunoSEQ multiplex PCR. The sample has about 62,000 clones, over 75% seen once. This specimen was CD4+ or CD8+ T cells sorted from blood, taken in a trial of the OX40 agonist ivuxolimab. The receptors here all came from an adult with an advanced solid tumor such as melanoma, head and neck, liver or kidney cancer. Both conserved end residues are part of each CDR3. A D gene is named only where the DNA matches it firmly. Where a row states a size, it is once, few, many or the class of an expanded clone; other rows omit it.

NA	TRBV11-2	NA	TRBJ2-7	CASSTEVRIYYEQYF	TGTGCCAGCAGCACCGAGGTTAGGATCTACTACGAGCAGTACTTC
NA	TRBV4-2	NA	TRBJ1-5	CASSQDLGQPQHF	TGTGCCAGCAGCCAAGATTTGGGTCAGCCCCAGCATTTT
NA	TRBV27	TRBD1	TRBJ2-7	CASSFKQGEISSYEQYF	TGTGCCAGCAGTTTTAAACAGGGGGAAATAAGCTCCTACGAGCAGTACTTC
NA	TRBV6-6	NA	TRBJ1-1	CASSFNRNTEAFF	TGTGCCAGCAGTTTTAACAGGAACACTGAAGCTTTCTTT
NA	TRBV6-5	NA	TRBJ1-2	CASRTGGNYGYTF	TGTGCCAGCAGGACGGGGGGAAACTATGGCTACACCTTC
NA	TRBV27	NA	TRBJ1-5	CASSFLQGSEPQHF	TGTGCCAGCAGTTTTTTGCAGGGATCCGAGCCCCAGCATTTT
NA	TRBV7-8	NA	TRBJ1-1	CASSLTGHTEAFF	TGTGCCAGCAGCTTAACAGGGCACACTGAAGCTTTCTTT
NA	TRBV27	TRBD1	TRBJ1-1	CASSNRGIKAKAEAFF	TGTGCCAGCAGTAACAGGGGAATTAAAGCTAAGGCTGAAGCTTTCTTT
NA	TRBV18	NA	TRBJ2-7	CASSQGVGEQYF	TGTGCCAGCTCTCAAGGGGTGGGCGAGCAGTACTTC
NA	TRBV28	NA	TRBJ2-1	CASSFNQQFF	TGTGCCAGCAGTTTTAATCAGCAGTTCTTC
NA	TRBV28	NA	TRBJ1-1	CASSPLGGYDTEAFF	TGTGCCAGCAGTCCCCTAGGAGGGTATGACACTGAAGCTTTCTTT
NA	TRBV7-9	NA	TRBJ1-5	CASGWTGNQPQHF	TGTGCCAGCGGATGGACGGGTAATCAGCCCCAGCATTTT
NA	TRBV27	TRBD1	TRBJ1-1	CASSFRHRGRAFF	TGTGCCAGCAGCTTCCGCCACAGGGGGAGGGCTTTCTTT
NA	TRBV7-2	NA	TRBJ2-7	CASSKGGNSYEQYF	TGTGCCAGCAGCAAAGGGGGGAACTCCTACGAGCAGTACTTC
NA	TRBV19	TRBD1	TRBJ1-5	CASSTTGPSNQPQHF	TGTGCCAGTAGTACGACAGGGCCCAGCAATCAGCCCCAGCATTTT
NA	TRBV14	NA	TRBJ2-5	CASSHAPRDKRQETQYF	TGTGCCAGCAGCCACGCCCCCCGGGACAAACGTCAAGAGACCCAGTACTTC
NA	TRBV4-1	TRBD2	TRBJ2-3	CASSQAERGARDTQYF	TGCGCCAGCAGCCAAGCCGAGCGGGGGGCACGGGATACGCAGTATTTT
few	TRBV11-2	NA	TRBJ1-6	CASSLGPQIGPLHF	TGTGCCAGCAGCTTGGGACCGCAAATTGGACCCCTCCACTTT
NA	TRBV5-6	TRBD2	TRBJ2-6	CASSELAGVFSGANVLTF	TGTGCCAGCAGCGAGCTAGCGGGGGTCTTCTCTGGGGCCAACGTCCTGACTTTC
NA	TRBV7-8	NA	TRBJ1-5	CASSSKFDQPQHF	TGTGCCAGCAGCTCAAAGTTTGATCAGCCCCAGCATTTT
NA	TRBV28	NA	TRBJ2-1	CASRGGGAQGHEQFF	TGTGCCAGCAGAGGGGGGGGCGCCCAAGGCCATGAGCAGTTCTTC
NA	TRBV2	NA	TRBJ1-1	CASRQNWQGGAEAFF	TGTGCCAGCAGACAAAACTGGCAGGGAGGGGCTGAAGCTTTCTTT
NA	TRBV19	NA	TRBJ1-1	CASSMIGGNTEAFF	TGTGCCAGTAGTATGATCGGCGGCAACACTGAAGCTTTCTTT
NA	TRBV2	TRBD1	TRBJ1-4	CASRPGQGLKGLFF	TGTGCCAGCAGGCCGGGACAGGGACTAAAGGGACTGTTTTTT
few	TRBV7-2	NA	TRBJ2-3	CASSLQGQDTQYF	TGTGCCAGCAGCTTACAGGGTCAGGATACGCAGTATTTT
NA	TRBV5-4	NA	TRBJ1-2	CASSRNRGEGGYTF	TGTGCCAGCAGCCGAAACCGGGGAGAAGGAGGCTACACCTTC
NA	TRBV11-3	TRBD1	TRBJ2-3	CASSLLQGMADTQYF	TGTGCCAGCAGCCTCTTACAGGGGATGGCAGATACGCAGTATTTT
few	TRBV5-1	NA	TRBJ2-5	CASSLAVGAETQYF	TGCGCCAGCAGCTTGGCTGTGGGGGCAGAGACCCAGTACTTC
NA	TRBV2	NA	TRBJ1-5	CASSGSNSNQPQHF	TGTGCCAGCTCAGGTTCTAATAGCAATCAGCCCCAGCATTTT
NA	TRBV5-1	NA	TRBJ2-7	CASSFSTTGLGEDEQYF	TGCGCCAGCAGCTTTTCAACTACAGGACTCGGTGAGGACGAGCAGTACTTC
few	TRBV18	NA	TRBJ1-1	CASSEGVVTEAFF	TGTGCCAGCTCAGAGGGGGTTGTCACTGAAGCTTTCTTT
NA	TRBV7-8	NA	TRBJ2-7	CASSPYRISGSYEQYF	TGTGCCAGCAGTCCTTATCGGATTAGCGGCTCCTACGAGCAGTACTTC
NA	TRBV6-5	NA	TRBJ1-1	CASSSGGLNTEAFF	TGTGCCAGCAGTTCCGGGGGATTGAACACTGAAGCTTTCTTT
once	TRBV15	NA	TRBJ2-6	CATSRDRVGGANVLTF	TGTGCCACCAGCAGAGATCGAGTGGGTGGGGCCAACGTCCTGACTTTC
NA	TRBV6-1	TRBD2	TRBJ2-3	CASSEALAGRSTDTQYF	TGTGCCAGCAGTGAAGCCCTAGCGGGGAGAAGCACAGATACGCAGTATTTT
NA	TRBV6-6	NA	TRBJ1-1	CASRRQGGGGTEAFF	TGTGCCAGCAGGCGACAAGGCGGGGGAGGCACTGAAGCTTTCTTT
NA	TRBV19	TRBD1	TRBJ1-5	CASSQGQGIGNQPQHF	TGTGCCAGTAGTCAAGGACAGGGTATAGGGAATCAGCCCCAGCATTTT
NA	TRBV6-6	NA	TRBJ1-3	CASSTGVSGNTIYF	TGTGCCAGCAGCACGGGCGTCTCTGGAAACACCATATATTTT
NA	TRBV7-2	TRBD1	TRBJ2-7	CASSLVMNRGQGEQYF	TGTGCCAGCAGCTTAGTGATGAACAGGGGCCAGGGAGAGCAGTACTTC
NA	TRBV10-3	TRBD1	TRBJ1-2	CAAQGQGYGYTF	TGTGCCGCGCAGGGACAGGGTTATGGCTACACCTTC
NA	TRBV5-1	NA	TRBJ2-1	CASSLFSEPYNEQFF	TGCGCCAGCAGCTTGTTTTCGGAACCCTACAATGAGCAGTTCTTC
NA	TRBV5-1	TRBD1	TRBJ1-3	CASSLSGQGANTIYF	TGCGCCAGCAGCTTGTCGGGACAGGGGGCAAACACCATATATTTT
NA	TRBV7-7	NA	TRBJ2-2	CASSPGPANTGELFF	TGTGCCAGCAGTCCAGGGCCCGCGAACACCGGGGAGCTGTTTTTT
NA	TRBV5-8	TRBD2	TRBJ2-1	CASSSGTSSYNEQFF	TGTGCCAGCAGCTCCGGGACTAGCTCCTACAATGAGCAGTTCTTC
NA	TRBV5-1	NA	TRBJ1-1	CASSFGGGKDTEAFF	TGCGCCAGCAGCTTTGGTGGGGGGAAGGACACTGAAGCTTTCTTT
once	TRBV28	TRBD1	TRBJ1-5	CASSPSGQQYSNQPQHF	TGTGCCAGCAGCCCCTCGGGACAGCAATATAGCAATCAGCCCCAGCATTTT
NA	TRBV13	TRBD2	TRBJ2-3	CASSSRYSGTSGRTTDTQYF	TGTGCCAGCAGTTCCAGATACTCCGGGACTAGCGGAAGAACCACAGATACGCAGTATTTT
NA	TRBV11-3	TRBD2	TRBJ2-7	CASSSGLAGKVSEQYF	TGTGCCAGCAGCTCAGGACTAGCGGGGAAGGTTTCCGAGCAGTACTTC
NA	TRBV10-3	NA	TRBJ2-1	CAARQLNEQFF	TGTGCCGCCAGACAGCTCAATGAGCAGTTCTTC
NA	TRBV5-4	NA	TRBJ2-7	CASSLTGSEQYF	TGTGCCAGCAGCTTAACGGGGAGCGAGCAGTACTTC
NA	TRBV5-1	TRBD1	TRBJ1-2	CASSPKLGAGGQRLNYGYTF	TGCGCCAGCAGCCCAAAGCTTGGGGCAGGGGGCCAACGGTTAAACTATGGCTACACCTTC
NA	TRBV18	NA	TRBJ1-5	CASSPSRNSNQPQHF	TGTGCCAGCTCACCGTCCAGGAATAGCAATCAGCCCCAGCATTTT
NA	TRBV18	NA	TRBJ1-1	CASSTEVMNTEAFF	TGTGCCAGCTCCACGGAGGTCATGAACACTGAAGCTTTCTTT
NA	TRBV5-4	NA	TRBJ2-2	CASSLQGANTGELFF	TGTGCCAGCAGCCTACAGGGCGCGAACACCGGGGAGCTGTTTTTT
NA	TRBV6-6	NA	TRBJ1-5	CASRASLNQPQHF	TGTGCCAGCAGGGCGAGTCTTAATCAGCCCCAGCATTTT
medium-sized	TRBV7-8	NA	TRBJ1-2	CASSSFGGSYGYTF	TGTGCCAGCAGCTCCTTTGGCGGCAGCTATGGCTACACCTTC
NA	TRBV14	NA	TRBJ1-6	CASSPLTALVSPLHF	TGTGCCAGCAGCCCATTGACAGCTTTGGTCTCACCCCTCCACTTT